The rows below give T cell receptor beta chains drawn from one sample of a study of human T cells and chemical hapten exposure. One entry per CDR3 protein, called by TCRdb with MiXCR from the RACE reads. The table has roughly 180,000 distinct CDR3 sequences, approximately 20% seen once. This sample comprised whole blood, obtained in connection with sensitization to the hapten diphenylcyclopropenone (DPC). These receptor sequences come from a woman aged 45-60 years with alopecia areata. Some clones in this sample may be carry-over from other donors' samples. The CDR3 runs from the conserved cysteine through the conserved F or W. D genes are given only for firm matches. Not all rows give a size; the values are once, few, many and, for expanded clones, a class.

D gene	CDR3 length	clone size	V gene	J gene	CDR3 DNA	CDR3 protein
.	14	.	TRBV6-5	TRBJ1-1	TGTGCCAGCAGATCCGGGACACTGAACACTGAAGCTTTCTTT	CASRSGTLNTEAFF
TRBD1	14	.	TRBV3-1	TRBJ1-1	TGTGCCAGCAGCCCCCCCTCCGGGACAGGCGAAGCTTTCTTT	CASSPPSGTGEAFF
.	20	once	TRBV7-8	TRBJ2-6	TGTGCCAGCAGCTTAGTGGGGTCTCTAGCCCTAACCTCTGGGGGCAACGTCCTGACTTTC	CASSLVGSLALTSGGNVLTF
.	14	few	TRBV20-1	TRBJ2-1	TGCAGTGCTAGATCCGGTAACTCCTACAATGAGCAGTTCTTC	CSARSGNSYNEQFF
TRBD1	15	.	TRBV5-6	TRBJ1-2	TGTGCCAGCAGCTTGGAGCGGGACAGGCTTTATGGCTACACCTTC	CASSLERDRLYGYTF
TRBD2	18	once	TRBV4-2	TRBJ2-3	TGTGCCAGCAGCCAAGAAAGGAGCACGGGAGGCCGCACAGATACGCAGTATTTT	CASSQERSTGGRTDTQYF
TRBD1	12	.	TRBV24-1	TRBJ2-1	TGTGCCACCAGTGATCCAGGGGGCGAGCAGTTCTTC	CATSDPGGEQFF
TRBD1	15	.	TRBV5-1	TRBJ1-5	TGCGCCAGCAGCTTGGCAGGACAGGTGAATCAGCCCCAGCATTTT	CASSLAGQVNQPQHF
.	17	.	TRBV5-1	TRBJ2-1	TGCGCCAGCAGCTGGCTGGGGGGTTCTAGCTCCTACAATGAGCAGTTCTTC	CASSWLGGSSSYNEQFF
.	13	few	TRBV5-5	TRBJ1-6	TGTGCCAGCAGCCTCTCGCAGGGTTCACCCCTCCACTTT	CASSLSQGSPLHF
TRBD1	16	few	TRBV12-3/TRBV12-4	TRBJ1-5	TGTGCCAGCAGCAATCATTGGGACAGGGAGAATCAGCCCCAGCATTTT	CASSNHWDRENQPQHF
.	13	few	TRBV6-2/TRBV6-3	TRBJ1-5	TGTGCCAGCAGTGACCTTCTCAATCAGCCCCAGCATTTT	CASSDLLNQPQHF
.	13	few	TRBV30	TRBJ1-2	TGTGCCTGGAGACCCCCGGACGGTTATGGCTACACCTTC	CAWRPPDGYGYTF
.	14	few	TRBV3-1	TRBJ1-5	TGTGCCAGCAGCCAAGACTCGGGCAATCAGCCCCAGCATTTT	CASSQDSGNQPQHF
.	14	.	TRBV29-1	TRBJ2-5	TGCAGCGTTGAAGACGCTCGAGGGCAAGAGACCCAGTACTTC	CSVEDARGQETQYF
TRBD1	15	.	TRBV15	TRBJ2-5	TGTGCCACCAGCAGGGGGGACAGGGGCCAAGAGACCCAGTACTTC	CATSRGDRGQETQYF
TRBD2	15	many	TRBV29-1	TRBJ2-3	TGCAGCGCCCGCCCTGGGCGGGAGCTACTAGATACGCAGTATTTT	CSARPGRELLDTQYF
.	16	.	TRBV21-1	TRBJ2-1	TGTGCCAGCAGCAAACTCCGGCGTGTGAAATACAATGAGCAGTTCTTC	CASSKLRRVKYNEQFF
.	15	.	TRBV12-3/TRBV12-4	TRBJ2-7	TGTGCCAGCAGAATGACAGGTCGGGGCACCTACGAGCAGTACTTC	CASRMTGRGTYEQYF
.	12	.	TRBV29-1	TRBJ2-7	TGCAGCACCAGGACTACCTCCTACGAGCAGTACTTC	CSTRTTSYEQYF
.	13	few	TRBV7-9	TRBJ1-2	TGTGCCAGCAGCTTAGTTCTGGACGACGGCTACACCTTC	CASSLVLDDGYTF
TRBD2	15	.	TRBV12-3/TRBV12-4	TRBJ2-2	TGTGCCAGCACTCAGACGGGAGGTGGCACCGGGGAGCTGTTTTTT	CASTQTGGGTGELFF
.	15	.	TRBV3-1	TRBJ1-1	TGTGCCAGCAGCCAAGATAGGGGGGGCGCGACTGAAGCTTTCTTT	CASSQDRGGATEAFF
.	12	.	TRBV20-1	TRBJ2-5	TGCAGTGCTAGAGCTAGTGTGCAGACCCAGTACTTC	CSARASVQTQYF
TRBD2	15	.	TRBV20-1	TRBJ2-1	TGCAGTGCCGATATAGGGACTAGCGGGAGAGATGAGCAGTTCTTC	CSADIGTSGRDEQFF
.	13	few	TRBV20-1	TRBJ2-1	TGCAGTGCTAGTGGACGAGGCTTTAATGAGCAGTTCTTC	CSASGRGFNEQFF
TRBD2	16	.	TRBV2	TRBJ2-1	TGTGCCAGCAGTGAAGCCCTAGCGGAGGGCTACAATGAGCAGTTCTTC	CASSEALAEGYNEQFF
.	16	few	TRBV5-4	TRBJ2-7	TGTGCCAGCAGCTTTGGGGGCGGTACGAGCTCCTACGAGCAGTACTTC	CASSFGGGTSSYEQYF
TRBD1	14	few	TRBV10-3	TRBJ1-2	TGTGCCATCAGTGTAGACAGGGGCGGCTATGGCTACACCTTC	CAISVDRGGYGYTF
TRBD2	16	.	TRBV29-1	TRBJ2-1	TGCAGCGTTGTGGGCAGTCAGCTAGCGGGTTACAATGAGCAGTTCTTC	CSVVGSQLAGYNEQFF
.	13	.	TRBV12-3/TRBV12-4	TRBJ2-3	TGTGCCAGCAGTTCCCTCCGGATTCCTACGCAGTATTTT	CASSSLRIPTQYF
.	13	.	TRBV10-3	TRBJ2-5	TGTGCCATCAGTGAATACACCCAAGAGACCCAGTACTTC	CAISEYTQETQYF
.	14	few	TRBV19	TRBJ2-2	TGTGCCAGTAGTCGGGAACTGAACACCGGGGAGCTGTTTTTT	CASSRELNTGELFF
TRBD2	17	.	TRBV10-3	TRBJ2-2	TGTGCCATCAGACGACTAGCGGGAGGAGTATACACCGGGGAGCTGTTTTTT	CAIRRLAGGVYTGELFF
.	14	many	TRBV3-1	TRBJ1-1	TGTGCCAGCAGCCAACCGGCAGGGACCACGGCTGCTTTCTTT	CASSQPAGTTAAFF
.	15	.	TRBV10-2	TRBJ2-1	TGCGCCAGCAGTCTAGGGGCGGCCTCCTACAATGAGCAGTTCTTC	CASSLGAASYNEQFF
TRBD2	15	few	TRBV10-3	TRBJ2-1	TGTGCCATCAGTGGGGCGGGAGGCCCTAACAATGAGCAGTTCTTC	CAISGAGGPNNEQFF
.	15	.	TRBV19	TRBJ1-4	TGTGCCAGTAGTTTTACAGGGACCTTGGGCGAAAAACTGTTTTTT	CASSFTGTLGEKLFF
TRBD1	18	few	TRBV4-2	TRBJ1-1	TGTGCCAGCAGCCAAGATAGACCGGGACAGGGGGCGCGAGGAAAAGCTTTCTTT	CASSQDRPGQGARGKAFF
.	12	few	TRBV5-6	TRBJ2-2	TGTGCCAGCAGCTTGTTGCCCGGGGAGCTGTTTTTT	CASSLLPGELFF
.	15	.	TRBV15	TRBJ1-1	TGTGCCACCAGCAGAGATCATGGAGCAAACACTGAAGCTTTCTTT	CATSRDHGANTEAFF
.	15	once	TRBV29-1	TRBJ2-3	TGCAGCGTTGAAGTGGACAGTATTAGCACAGATACGCAGTATTTT	CSVEVDSISTDTQYF
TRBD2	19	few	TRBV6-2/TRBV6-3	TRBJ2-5	TGTGCCAGCAGTTACGAGATTCTAGCGGGAGCCCGCTGGGGGAAGACCCAGTACTTC	CASSYEILAGARWGKTQYF
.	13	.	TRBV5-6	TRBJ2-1	TGTGCCAGCAGCTTTCCAGGGGTAAATGAGCAGTTCTTC	CASSFPGVNEQFF
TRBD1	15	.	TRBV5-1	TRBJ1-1	TGCGCCAGCAGCGTGTACGGGACAGGGGGAACTGAAGCTTTCTTT	CASSVYGTGGTEAFF
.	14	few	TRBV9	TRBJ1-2	TGTGCCAGCAGCGTCAACAGCCCTAACTATGGCTACACCTTC	CASSVNSPNYGYTF
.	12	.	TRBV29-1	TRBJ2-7	TGCAGCGTTCTAGCAAGACCCTACGAGCAGTACTTC	CSVLARPYEQYF
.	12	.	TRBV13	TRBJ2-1	TGTGCCAGCAGCTTAGAGTGGGGTAGCCAGTTCTTC	CASSLEWGSQFF
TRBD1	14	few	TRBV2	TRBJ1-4	TGTGCCAGCAGTGTGGACAGGGGAGGTGAAAAACTGTTTTTT	CASSVDRGGEKLFF
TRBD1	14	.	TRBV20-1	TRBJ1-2	TGCAGTGCTAGAGAAGGGGACAGGTCCGGGGGCTACACCTTC	CSAREGDRSGGYTF
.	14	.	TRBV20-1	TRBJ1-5	TGCAGTGCCTCAGGGTCCCGGCAGATTCAGCCCCAGCATTTT	CSASGSRQIQPQHF
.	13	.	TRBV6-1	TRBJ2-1	TGTGCCAGCAGTCTTGTCGACTACAATGAGCAGTTCTTC	CASSLVDYNEQFF
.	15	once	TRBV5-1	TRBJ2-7	TGCGCCAGCAGCTTGGCAACGCAGGGAACCTACGAGCAGTACTTC	CASSLATQGTYEQYF
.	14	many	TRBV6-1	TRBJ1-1	TGTGCCAGCGGAAAAGTCCTTGAGGGCACTGAAGCTTTCTTT	CASGKVLEGTEAFF
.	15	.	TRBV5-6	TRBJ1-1	TGTGCCAGCAGCTTTGGGGGAGGCATGAACACTGAAGCTTTCTTT	CASSFGGGMNTEAFF
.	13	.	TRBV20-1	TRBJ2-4	TGCAGTGCCGGTTGGGACTCCAAAAACATTCAGTACTTC	CSAGWDSKNIQYF
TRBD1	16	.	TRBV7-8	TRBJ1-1	TGTGCCAGCAGCGCCCTGGACAGGATCATGAACACTGAAGCTTTCTTT	CASSALDRIMNTEAFF
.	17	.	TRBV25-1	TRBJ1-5	TGTGCCAGCAGCTCTGGGGCAGGGGCGAATGTGGGTCAGCCCCAGCATTTT	CASSSGAGANVGQPQHF
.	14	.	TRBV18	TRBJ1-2	TGTGCCAGCTCGTATGAAGGGGGTTATCGTGGCTACACCTTC	CASSYEGGYRGYTF